This T cell receptor beta chain derives from a study of OX40 agonist ivuxolimab in advanced cancers. CDR3 length equals 18 residues. Assay: immunoSEQ multiplex PCR; the TCRdb copy retains only in-frame clones and omits some. This table has roughly 110,000 clones, around 93% appearing once. This sequence joins TRBV21-1 and TRBJ2-4; TRBD2 is the table's D call and was not checked against the DNA. TRBV21-1 is shown as a pseudogene. Sequencing was performed on CD4+ or CD8+ T cells sorted from blood, taken in a trial of the OX40 agonist ivuxolimab. This TCR came from an adult with an advanced solid tumor such as melanoma, head and neck, liver or kidney cancer. The CDR3 DNA follows: TGTGCCAGCAGCAAAGAGTTCCCTCTAGTGTGGAGAAAAAGAGGTCAGTACTTC. The encoded protein is CASSKEFPLVWRKRGQYF.